The 27 T cell receptor beta chains presented below share a single source sample, sequenced in a study of CD8+CD57+ T cells in acquired aplastic anemia (dated by TCRdb to between 2017 and 2018). Sequencing took place on an Illumina HiSeq 2000. Genomic DNA was used as template for profiling of TCR beta VDJ combinations and CDR3 sequences. TCRdb's own reprocessing of the public reads used fastp at Q25 and MiXCR and kept productive beta chains. Every CDR3 protein is listed once, alongside the most common genes and DNA of its rows. Across this sample there are about 170,000 distinct CDR3 sequences, with about 64% seen only once. Clones ranked in the top ten supply over 40% of the sample. The sample was sorted CD4+, CD8+, or CD8+CD57+ T cells (not recorded which) from PBMCs. The receptors were gathered from a human donor in good health.

This CDR3 reads CSVQVTYNEQFF. For the CDR3, the DNA is TGCAGCGTACAGGTAACCTACAATGAGCAGTTCTTC. The chain employs TRBV29-1 and TRBJ2-1, with TRBD1 as a possible D gene (5 bases). Trimming removed 6 bases at V and 2 bases at J, with 8 bases between. The CDR3 has 12 amino acids. CDR1 is SQVTM, CDR2 ANQGSEA, per germline.

Note on this clonotype: One end of the junction fails to match germline, which may point to a read error. This sequence joins TRBV7-9 and TRBJ2-3, with D hard to call. The CDR3 spans 13 residues. Germline assignment: CDR1 SEHNR and CDR2 FQNEAQ (reference sequence). The CDR3: CASSAKVPDTQYF. CDR3 DNA: TGTGCTAGCAGCGCTAAAGTCCCAGATACGCAGTATTTT.

This clonotype came up many times. CDR3 sequence (DNA): TGTGCCAGCAGCTTATTTCAGGGGTCCTACAATGAGCAGTTCTTC. Translated: CASSLFQGSYNEQFF. The chain couples TRBV7-6 to TRBJ2-1, with D perhaps TRBD1 (6 bases). Germline V gene data show CDR1 as SGHVS and CDR2 as FNYEAQ. The CDR3 spans 15 residues. V was pared by 2 bases and J by 1 base, with 9 bases between.

This clonotype has a handful of counts. The chain employs TRBV15 and TRBJ2-7; 7 nucleotides line up with TRBD1. Per the germline V gene, CDR1 is LNHNV and CDR2 is YYDKDF (reference sequence). Trimming removed 1 base from V and 2 bases from J; junction bases left unmatched: 2. The CDR3 sequence is 14 residues long. CDR3 sequence reads: CATSRGQGPYEQYF. The CDR3 nucleotides read TGTGCCACCAGCAGAGGACAGGGTCCCTACGAGCAGTACTTC. The variable domain in full, completed from reference TRBV15 and TRBJ2-7, reads DAMVIQNPRYQVTQFGKPVTLSCSQTLNHNVMYWYQQKSSQAPKLLFHYYDKDFNNEADTPDNFQSRRPNTSFCFLDIRSPGLGDTAMYLCATSRGQGPYEQYFGPGTRLTVT.

V and J are TRBV20-1 and TRBJ2-2; no definite D call. There are 12 residues in the CDR3. V lost 5 bases and J 0 bases, leaving 4 bases between the germline ends. Germline V lookup: CDR1 DFQATT, CDR2 SNEGSKA (reference sequence). The CDR3 DNA reads as TGCAGTGCTCCTACGAACACCGGGGAGCTGTTTTTT. It yields the protein CSAPTNTGELFF.

A remark on this clonotype: One end of the junction varies from germline; a read error may be responsible. The V and J genes are TRBV6-1 and TRBJ1-2; D is uncertain. The germline CDR1 and CDR2 sequences are MNHNS and SASEGT. The CDR3 extends over 14 amino acids. The CDR3: CASSSSYSNCGYTF. CDR3 DNA: TGTGCCAGCAGCTCCAGTTACTCTAACTGTGGCTACACCTTC.

This clonotype was counted at least ten times. The chain employs TRBV5-6 and TRBJ2-4; D remains ambiguous. This CDR3 comprises 16 residues. Trimming shortened V by 0 bases and J by 1 base, and 11 bases separated the two germline ends. Germline V lookup: CDR1 SGHDT, CDR2 YYEEEE. The CDR3 DNA sequence: TGTGCCAGCAGCTTGGGAGCTAGTCGGGCCAAAAACATTCAGTACTTC. Translation: CASSLGASRAKNIQYF.

The sample holds many counts of this clonotype. This chain uses TRBV12-3 or TRBV12-4 with TRBJ2-2; tentative D call: TRBD1 (5 bases). The V and J ends lost 6 bases and 7 bases respectively, with 18 bases between them. CDR3 length: 15 amino acids. The CDR3 DNA sequence: TGTGCCAGCAGCCTTAAGGGGTATCAGGTCGGGGAGCTGTTTTTT. It translates to CASSLKGYQVGELFF.

This clonotype was seen more than once but under ten times. This chain links TRBV19 with TRBJ2-2, with D tentatively TRBD1 or TRBD2 (5 bases each). Germline V lookup: CDR1 LNHDA, CDR2 SQIVND (reference sequence). Trimming shortened V by 4 bases and J by 5 bases, and 17 bases separated the two germline ends. The CDR3 loop spans 16 amino acids. CDR3 residues: CASSRGVSPATGELFF. The CDR3 nucleotides read TGTGCCAGTAGTAGAGGGGTTAGTCCGGCTACCGGGGAGCTGTTTTTT.

This clonotype was seen at least ten times. This rearrangement joins TRBV20-1 to TRBJ2-7; D gene ambiguous. Trimming removed 3 bases at V and 3 bases at J, with 9 bases between. Germline values: CDR1 DFQATT, CDR2 SNEGSKA (reference sequence). The length of the CDR3 is 12 residues. CDR3 sequence (DNA): TGCAGTGCTAGGGCTGCGTACTACGAGCAGTACTTC. Encoded protein: CSARAAYYEQYF.

Points on this clonotype: A much more abundant neighbour one base away suggests this may be a read error. Likely a read error: the CDR3 ends without its conserved phenylalanine or tryptophan. The rearrangement uses TRBV6-6 and TRBJ1-1, with TRBD1 as a possible D gene (5 bases). The V gene lost 5 bases and the J gene lost 8 bases, with 9 bases spanning the gap. Germline-derived CDR1 and CDR2 are MNHNY and SVGAGI (reference sequence). The CDR3 has 11 amino acids. The CDR3 is CASSRWGEAFL. The CDR3 DNA reads as TGTGCCAGCAGTCGATGGGGGGAAGCTTTCCTT.

The rearrangement joins TRBV10-1 to TRBJ2-7; D remains ambiguous. The germline V and J ends were trimmed by 5 bases and 8 bases, with 10 bases remaining between them. CDR1 WNHNN and CDR2 SYGVQD come from the germline V gene (reference sequence). The CDR3 runs to 11 residues. The CDR3 is CASSKGLKQYF. In DNA form, the CDR3 reads TGCGCCAGCAGTAAGGGTTTAAAGCAGTACTTC.

The chain is built from TRBV29-1 and TRBJ1-1, with 9 bases fitting TRBD1. Germline CDR1 and CDR2: SQVTM and ANQGSEA. J gave up 3 bases and V 0 bases, and 5 bases lay outside the gene matches. This CDR3 comprises 15 residues. CDR3: CSVEEGTGRHTEAFF. The CDR3 DNA follows: TGCAGCGTTGAAGAAGGGACAGGGAGGCACACTGAAGCTTTCTTT.

This chain uses TRBV11-3 with TRBJ2-5; TRBD1 agrees at 8 bases. Germline V gene lookup returns CDR1 SGHNT and CDR2 YENEEA. This CDR3 is built from 13 residues. The V and J ends lost 7 bases and 5 bases, in that order; junction bases with no gene match: 6. DNA for the CDR3: TGTGCCAGCACCCGGACAGGGTTGGAGACCCAGTACTTC. Its translation: CASTRTGLETQYF.

This rearrangement joins TRBV2 to TRBJ1-4, with D unclear. Germline CDR1 reads SNHLY; CDR2 reads FYNNEI. The CDR3 extends over 15 amino acids. The V gene lost 2 bases and the J gene lost 3 bases, with 10 bases spanning the gap. CDR3 loop: CASSEHRAANEKLFF. As DNA, the CDR3 is TGTGCCAGCAGTGAACATAGGGCTGCTAATGAAAAACTGTTTTTT.

This chain uses TRBV7-9 with TRBJ2-1; 14 bases map to TRBD2. Germline CDR1 is SEHNR and CDR2 is FQNEAQ (reference sequence). J was trimmed by 7 bases and V by 5 bases; bases with no gene match: 13. CDR3 length: 18 residues. The CDR3 region is CASSARLAGGPVRNEQFF. The CDR3 region has the DNA TGTGCCAGCAGCGCCCGACTAGCGGGAGGGCCGGTTCGGAATGAGCAGTTCTTC.

The chain has TRBV9 and TRBJ2-2, with TRBD1 matching 8 bases. Germline V gene data show CDR1 as SGDLS and CDR2 as YYNGEE. V shed 0 bases, J shed 5 bases, and the junction held 6 bases outside the gene matches. The CDR3 is 16 residues long. The CDR3 is CASSVAGQVLTGELFF. Here the CDR3 DNA reads TGTGCCAGCAGCGTAGCGGGACAGGTATTAACCGGGGAGCTGTTTTTT.

The CDR3 DNA reads TGTGCCAGCAGTGCGACAGGCAAGGAGTATGGCTACACCTTC. It translates to CASSATGKEYGYTF. The chain is built from TRBV2 and TRBJ1-2; possibly TRBD1 for D (6 bases). This CDR3 has 14 amino acids. Germline lookup yields CDR1 SNHLY and CDR2 FYNNEI. The ends were cut back, 4 bases at V and 5 bases at J, with 14 bases in the middle.

The CDR3 DNA follows: TGTGCCAGCAGCTTAGCGTATCAGCCCCAGCATTTT. Amino acid sequence: CASSLAYQPQHF. This rearrangement joins TRBV7-8 to TRBJ1-5; D gene ambiguous. The V gene lost 0 bases and the J gene lost 5 bases, with 2 bases spanning the gap. The V gene's germline CDR1 is SGHVS and CDR2 FQNEAQ. This CDR3 is built from 12 residues.

J is TRBJ2-3 and V is TRBV15; 13 nucleotides match TRBD2. The V and J ends lost 3 bases and 3 bases, in that order; junction bases with no gene match: 3. Looked up from germline, CDR1 is LNHNV and CDR2 is YYDKDF (reference sequence). The CDR3 consists of 16 residues. This CDR3 reads CATSSKTSGGTDTQYF. CDR3 DNA sequence: TGTGCCACCAGCAGTAAGACTAGCGGGGGGACAGATACGCAGTATTTT.

Many counts were recorded for this clonotype. The gene calls are TRBV7-8 and TRBJ2-1, with D perhaps TRBD1 or TRBD2 (6 bases each). V lost 1 base and J lost 5, with 21 bases in between. The CDR3 covers 18 residues. Germline V lookup: CDR1 SGHVS, CDR2 FQNEAQ. CDR3 in DNA: TGTGCCAGCAGCTTAGTGGGGTGGGGGGCAGTCCGGGACAATGAGCAGTTCTTC. Translated: CASSLVGWGAVRDNEQFF. Full variable domain (missing parts from reference TRBV7-8 and TRBJ2-1): GAGVSQSPRYKVAKRGQDVALRCDPISGHVSLFWYQQALGQGPEFLTYFQNEAQLDKSGLPSDRFFAERPEGSVSTLKIQRTQQEDSAVYLCASSLVGWGAVRDNEQFFGPGTRLTVL.

The CDR3 region is CATSSISGRAKNEQFF. CDR3 sequence (DNA): TGTGCCACCAGCAGCATTAGCGGGAGGGCCAAGAATGAGCAGTTCTTC. J is TRBJ2-1 and V is TRBV15, with TRBD2 matching 11 bases. This CDR3 has 16 residues. The J segment lost 7 bases and the V segment lost 3 bases, leaving 8 bases of the junction unmatched. The V gene's germline CDR1 is LNHNV and CDR2 YYDKDF (reference sequence).

This clonotype was counted ten times or more. This chain links TRBV20-1 with TRBJ2-3; 9 bases map to TRBD2. This CDR3 is 13 amino acids long. Unmatched junction bases numbered 1, after V lost 4 bases and J lost 2 bases. Germline V gene sequence: CDR1 DFQATT, CDR2 SNEGSKA (reference sequence). The chain's CDR3 is CSATSGDTDTQYF. The CDR3 nucleotides are TGCAGTGCTACTAGCGGGGACACAGATACGCAGTATTTT.

The chain combines TRBV20-1 with TRBJ2-5, with D unresolved. CDR3 size: 16 residues. The germline gives CDR1 DFQATT, CDR2 SNEGSKA (reference sequence). Trimming took off 1 base at V and 0 bases at J, with 15 bases between the two ends. The CDR3, as DNA: TGCAGTGCTAGAGGCTGGAGCATAACGTACCAAGAGACCCAGTACTTC. Amino acid sequence: CSARGWSITYQETQYF.

The chain uses TRBV7-6 and TRBJ2-5; D is ambiguous. The CDR3 has 15 amino acids. CDR1 is SGHVS, CDR2 FNYEAQ, per germline. The V gene lost 0 bases and the J gene lost 0 bases, with 8 bases spanning the gap. CDR3 sequence reads: CASSLAMGYQETQYF. DNA for the CDR3: TGTGCCAGCAGCTTAGCCATGGGGTACCAAGAGACCCAGTACTTC.

The chain couples TRBV10-3 to TRBJ2-1; 7 bases line up with TRBD1. V dropped 3 bases and J dropped 3; count of bases not matched to a gene: 5. This CDR3 spans 15 amino acids. Germline lookup yields CDR1 ENHRY and CDR2 SYGVKD. In DNA form, the CDR3 reads TGTGCCATCAGTGAAATGGGGACAGTCTACAATGAGCAGTTCTTC. The encoded protein is CAISEMGTVYNEQFF.

In this sample, this clonotype turned up a few times. The genes are TRBV27 and TRBJ2-7; 7 nucleotides align to TRBD2. V lost 5 bases to trimming and J lost 2 bases; unmatched junction nucleotides: 6. The CDR3 length is 14 residues. Per the germline V gene, CDR1 is MNHEY and CDR2 is SMNVEV (reference sequence). Written as DNA, the CDR3 is TGTGCCAGCAGTCCCTGGGACTACCCCTACGAGCAGTACTTC. Amino acid sequence: CASSPWDYPYEQYF.